One sample yielded the 4 T cell receptor beta chains listed below, sequenced in a study of cytomegalovirus exposure and HLA in healthy donors. The primer mix had 60 Vbeta and 13 Jbeta primers. The method was immunoSEQ multiplex PCR; TCRdb's version includes in-frame clones alone and lacks a portion of them. Among fewer than 250,000 clones listed, roughly 80% were seen once. The sequenced sample was PBMCs. These receptors originate from a man aged 25-45 years in good health and CMV-seronegative.

A few counts support this clone. The missing conserved phenylalanine or tryptophan at the end of this CDR3 makes a read error likely. The limits of the CDR3 on the DNA are not certain, so only TCRdb's listed CDR3 is given. This sequence joins TRBV20-1 and TRBJ1-2; the table's D gene call, TRBD1, was not cross checked with the DNA. Germline CDR1 and CDR2: DFQATT and SNEGSKA (reference sequence). The CDR3 contains 10 residues when both ends are counted. The CDR3 spells CSARGQGPSC.

The chain joins TRBV28 to TRBJ1-3; D may be TRBD1 (5 bases). V gave up 8 bases and J gave up 0 bases, with 8 bases separating them. The germline gives CDR1 MDHEN, CDR2 SYDVKM. The CDR3 totals 13 residues. The CDR3 DNA reads as TGTGCCAGCTGGGACTCCTCTGGAAACACCATATATTTT. The encoded protein is CASWDSSGNTIYF. Drawing the rest from reference TRBV28 and TRBJ1-3, the complete variable domain is DVKVTQSSRYLVKRTGEKVFLECVQDMDHENMFWYRQDPGLGLRLIYFSYDVKMKEKGDIPEGYSVSREKKERFSLILESASTNQTSMYLCASWDSSGNTIYFGEGSWLTVV.

The chain couples TRBV27 to TRBJ2-2, with TRBD2 matching over 7 bases. The CDR3 covers 12 residues. J was trimmed by 5 bases and V by 6 bases; bases with no gene match: 0. CDR1 and CDR2 (germline): MNHEY, SMNVEV (reference sequence). The CDR3: CASRRGTGELFF. The CDR3 region has the DNA TGTGCCAGCAGGCGGGGGACCGGGGAGCTGTTTTTT.

This chain joins TRBV2 and TRBJ2-7, with D possibly being TRBD1 (6 bases). The CDR3 sequence is 15 residues long. Trimming stripped 5 bases from V and 0 bases from J, with 14 bases between. Germline CDR1 is SNHLY and CDR2 is FYNNEI. The CDR3 nucleotides are TGTGCCAGCAGTTATTTCACAGGGAGCTCCTACGAGCAGTACTTC. Residues: CASSYFTGSSYEQYF.